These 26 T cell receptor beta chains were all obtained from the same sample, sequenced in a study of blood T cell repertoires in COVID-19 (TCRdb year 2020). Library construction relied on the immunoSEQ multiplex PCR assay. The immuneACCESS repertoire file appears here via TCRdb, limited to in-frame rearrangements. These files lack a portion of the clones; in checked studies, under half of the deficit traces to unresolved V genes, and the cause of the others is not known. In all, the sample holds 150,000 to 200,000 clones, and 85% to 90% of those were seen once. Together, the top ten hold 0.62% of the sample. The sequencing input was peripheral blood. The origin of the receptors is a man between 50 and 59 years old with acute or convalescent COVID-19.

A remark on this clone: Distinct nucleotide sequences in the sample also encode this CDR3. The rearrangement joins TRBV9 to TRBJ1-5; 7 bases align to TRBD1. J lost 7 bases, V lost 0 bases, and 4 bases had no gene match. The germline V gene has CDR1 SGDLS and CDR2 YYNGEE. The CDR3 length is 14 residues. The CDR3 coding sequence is TGTGCCAGCAGCGTAGGGCAGGGGGGACAGCCCCAGCATTTT. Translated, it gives CASSVGQGGQPQHF.

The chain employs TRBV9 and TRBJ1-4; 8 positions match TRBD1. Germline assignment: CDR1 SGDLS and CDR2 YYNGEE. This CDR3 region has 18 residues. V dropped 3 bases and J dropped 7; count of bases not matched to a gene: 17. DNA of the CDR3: TGTGCCAGCAGCGAGGACCCAGAAGGACAGGGCCGAAGTGAAAAACTGTTTTTT. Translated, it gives CASSEDPEGQGRSEKLFF.

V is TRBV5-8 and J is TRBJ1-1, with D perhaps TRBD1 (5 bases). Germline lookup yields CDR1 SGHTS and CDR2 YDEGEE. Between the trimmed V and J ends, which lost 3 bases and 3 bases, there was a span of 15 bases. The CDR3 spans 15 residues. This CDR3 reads CASSYGGGYDTEAFF. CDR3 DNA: TGTGCCAGCAGCTATGGGGGGGGTTACGACACTGAAGCTTTCTTT.

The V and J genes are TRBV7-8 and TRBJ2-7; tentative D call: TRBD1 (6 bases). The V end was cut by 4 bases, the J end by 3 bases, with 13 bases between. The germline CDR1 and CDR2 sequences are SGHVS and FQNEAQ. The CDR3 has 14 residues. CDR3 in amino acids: CASSSADRYYEQYV. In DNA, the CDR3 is TGTGCCAGCAGCTCAGCCGACAGGTACTACGAGCAGTACGTC.

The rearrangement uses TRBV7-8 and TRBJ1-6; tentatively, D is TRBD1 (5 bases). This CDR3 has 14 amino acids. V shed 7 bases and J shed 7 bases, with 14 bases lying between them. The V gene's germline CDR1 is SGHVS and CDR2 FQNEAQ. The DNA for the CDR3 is TGTGCCAGCACTATGGGGCAGCGAAATTCACCCCTCCACTTT. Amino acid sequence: CASTMGQRNSPLHF.

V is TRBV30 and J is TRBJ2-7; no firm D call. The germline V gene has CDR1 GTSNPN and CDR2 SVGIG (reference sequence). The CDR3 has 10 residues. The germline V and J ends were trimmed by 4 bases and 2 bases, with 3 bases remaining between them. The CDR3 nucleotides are TGTGCCTGGACAGCCTACGAGCAGTACTTC. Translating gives CAWTAYEQYF. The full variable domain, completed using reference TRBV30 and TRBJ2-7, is SQTIHQWPATLVQPVGSPLSLECTVEGTSNPNLYWYRQAAGRGLQLLFYSVGIGQISSEVPQNLSASRPQDRQFILSSKKLLLSDSGFYLCAWTAYEQYFGPGTRLTVT.

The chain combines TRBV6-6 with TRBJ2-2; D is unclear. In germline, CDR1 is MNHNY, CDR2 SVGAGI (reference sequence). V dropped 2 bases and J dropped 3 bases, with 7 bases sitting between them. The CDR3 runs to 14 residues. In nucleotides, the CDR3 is TGTGCCAGCAGTTACGGTCAGGACACCGGGGAGCTGTTTTTT. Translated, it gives CASSYGQDTGELFF.

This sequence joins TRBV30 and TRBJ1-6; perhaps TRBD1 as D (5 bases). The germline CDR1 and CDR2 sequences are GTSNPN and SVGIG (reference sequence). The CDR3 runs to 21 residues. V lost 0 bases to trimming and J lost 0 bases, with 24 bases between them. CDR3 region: CAWSVRGSFGRASSYNSPLHF. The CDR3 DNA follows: TGTGCCTGGAGTGTAAGGGGTAGTTTTGGAAGGGCAAGCTCCTATAATTCACCCCTCCACTTT.

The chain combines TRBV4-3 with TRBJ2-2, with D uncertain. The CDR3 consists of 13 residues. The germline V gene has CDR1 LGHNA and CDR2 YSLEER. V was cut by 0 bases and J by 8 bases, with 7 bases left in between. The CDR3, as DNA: TGCGCCAGCAGCCAAGATCTAGGAGGGGAGCTGTTTTTT. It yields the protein CASSQDLGGELFF.

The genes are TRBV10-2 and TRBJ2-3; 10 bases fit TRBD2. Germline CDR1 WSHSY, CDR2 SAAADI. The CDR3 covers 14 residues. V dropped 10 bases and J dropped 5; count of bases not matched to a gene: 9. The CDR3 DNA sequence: TGCGCCACTACCAGCGGGGGGGCTGGAGATACGCAGTATTTT. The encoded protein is CATTSGGAGDTQYF.

The chain's CDR3 is CATHHRGRGRKAFF. In nucleotides, the CDR3 is TGTGCCACACACCACAGGGGGCGAGGTAGGAAAGCTTTCTTT. The chain is built from TRBV6-5 and TRBJ1-1; TRBD1 matches at 9 bases. Germline V gives CDR1 MNHEY, CDR2 SVGAGI. The V and J ends lost 10 bases and 9 bases, in that order; junction bases with no gene match: 15. The CDR3 sequence is 14 residues long.

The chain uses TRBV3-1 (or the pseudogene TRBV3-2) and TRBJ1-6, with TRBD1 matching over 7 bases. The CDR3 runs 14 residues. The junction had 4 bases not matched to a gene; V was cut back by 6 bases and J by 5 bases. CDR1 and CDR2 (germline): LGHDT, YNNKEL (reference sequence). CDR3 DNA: TGTGCCAGCAGAGGGACAGATAATAATTCACCCCTCCACTTT. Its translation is CASRGTDNNSPLHF.

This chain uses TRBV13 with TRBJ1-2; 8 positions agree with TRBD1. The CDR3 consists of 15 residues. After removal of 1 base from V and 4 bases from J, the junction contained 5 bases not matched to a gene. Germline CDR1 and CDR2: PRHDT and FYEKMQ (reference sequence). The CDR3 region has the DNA TGTGCCAGCAGCTTAGAATCAGGGGGCGGCTATGGCTACACCTTC. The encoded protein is CASSLESGGGYGYTF.

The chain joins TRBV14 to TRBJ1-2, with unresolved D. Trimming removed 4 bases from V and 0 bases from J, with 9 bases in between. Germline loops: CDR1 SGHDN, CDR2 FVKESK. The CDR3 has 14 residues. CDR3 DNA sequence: TGTGCCAGCAGCCCATACATGGCTAACTATGGCTACACCTTC. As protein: CASSPYMANYGYTF.

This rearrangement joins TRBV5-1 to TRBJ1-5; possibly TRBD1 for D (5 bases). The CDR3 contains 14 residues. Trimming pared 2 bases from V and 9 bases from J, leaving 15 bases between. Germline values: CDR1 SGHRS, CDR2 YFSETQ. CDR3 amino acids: CASSLDGLGGPQHF. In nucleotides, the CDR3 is TGCGCCAGCAGCTTAGATGGCCTGGGGGGGCCCCAGCATTTT.

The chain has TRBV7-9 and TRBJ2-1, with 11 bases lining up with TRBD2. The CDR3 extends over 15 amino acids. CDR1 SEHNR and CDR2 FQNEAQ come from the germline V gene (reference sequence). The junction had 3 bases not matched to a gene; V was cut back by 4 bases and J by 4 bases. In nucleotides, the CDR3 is TGTGCCAGCAGCTCGACTAGCGGGGTTTACAATGAGCAGTTCTTC. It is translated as CASSSTSGVYNEQFF.

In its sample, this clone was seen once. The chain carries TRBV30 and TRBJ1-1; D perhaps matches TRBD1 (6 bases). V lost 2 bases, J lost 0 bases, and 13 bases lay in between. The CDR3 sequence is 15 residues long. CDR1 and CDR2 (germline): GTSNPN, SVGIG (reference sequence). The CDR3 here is CAWSNHRDLNTEAFF. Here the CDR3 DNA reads TGTGCCTGGAGTAACCACAGGGATCTGAACACTGAAGCTTTCTTT.

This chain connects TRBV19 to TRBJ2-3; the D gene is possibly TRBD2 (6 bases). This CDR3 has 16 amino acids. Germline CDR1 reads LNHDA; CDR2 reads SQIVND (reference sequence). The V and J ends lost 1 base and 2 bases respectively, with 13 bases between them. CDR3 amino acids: CASSIAAGGNTDTQYF. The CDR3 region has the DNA TGTGCCAGTAGTATAGCCGCCGGAGGGAACACAGATACGCAGTATTTT.

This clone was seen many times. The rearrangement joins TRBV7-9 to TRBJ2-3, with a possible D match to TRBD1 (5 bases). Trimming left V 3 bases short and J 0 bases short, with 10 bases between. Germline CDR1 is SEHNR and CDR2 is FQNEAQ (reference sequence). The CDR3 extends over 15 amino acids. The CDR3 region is CASSLDRQSTDTQYF. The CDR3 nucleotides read TGTGCCAGCAGCTTGGATAGACAGAGCACAGATACGCAGTATTTT.

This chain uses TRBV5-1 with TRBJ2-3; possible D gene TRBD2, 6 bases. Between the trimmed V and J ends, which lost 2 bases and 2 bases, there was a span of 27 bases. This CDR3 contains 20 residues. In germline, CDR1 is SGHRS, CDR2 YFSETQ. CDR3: CASSFSRNTPGRKATDTQYF. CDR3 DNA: TGCGCCAGCAGCTTCTCTCGAAACACCCCGGGGAGGAAGGCCACAGATACGCAGTATTTT. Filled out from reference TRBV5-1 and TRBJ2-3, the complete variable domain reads KAGVTQTPRYLIKTRGQQVTLSCSPISGHRSVSWYQQTPGQGLQFLFEYFSETQRNKGNFPGRFSGRQFSNSRSEMNVSTLELGDSALYLCASSFSRNTPGRKATDTQYFGPGTRLTVL.

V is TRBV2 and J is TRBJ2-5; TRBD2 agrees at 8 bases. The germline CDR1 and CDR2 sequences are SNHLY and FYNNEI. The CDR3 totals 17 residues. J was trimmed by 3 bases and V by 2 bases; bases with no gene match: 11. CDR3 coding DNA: TGTGCCAGCAGTGAAAGCGGATTTGTACTAGCGGAAGAGACCCAGTACTTC. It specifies CASSESGFVLAEETQYF.

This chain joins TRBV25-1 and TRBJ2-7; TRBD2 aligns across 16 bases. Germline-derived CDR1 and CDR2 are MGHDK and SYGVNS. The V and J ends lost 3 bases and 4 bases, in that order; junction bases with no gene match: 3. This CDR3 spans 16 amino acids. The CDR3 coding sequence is TGTGCCAGCAGTGATGGGGGACTAGCGGGAGGGTACGAGCAGTACTTC. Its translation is CASSDGGLAGGYEQYF.

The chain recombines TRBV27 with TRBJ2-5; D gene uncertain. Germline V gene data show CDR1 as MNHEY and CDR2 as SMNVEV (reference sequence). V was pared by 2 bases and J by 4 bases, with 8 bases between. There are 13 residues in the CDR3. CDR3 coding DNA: TGTGCCAGCAGTTTACTGGTCGGAGAGACCCAGTACTTC. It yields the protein CASSLLVGETQYF.

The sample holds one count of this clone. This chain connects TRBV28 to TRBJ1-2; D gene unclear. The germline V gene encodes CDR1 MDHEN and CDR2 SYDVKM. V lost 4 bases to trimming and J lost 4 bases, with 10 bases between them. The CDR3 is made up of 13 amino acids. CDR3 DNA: TGTGCCAGCAGTTCAAGAGGTAGCTATGGCTACACCTTC. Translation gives CASSSRGSYGYTF.

The CDR3 protein is CASSPTGNNSPLHF. CDR3 sequence (DNA): TGTGCCAGCAGCCCGACAGGAAATAATTCACCCCTCCACTTT. The genes are TRBV28 and TRBJ1-6; maybe TRBD1 (6 bases). The V gene's germline CDR1 is MDHEN and CDR2 SYDVKM. The germline V and J ends were trimmed by 6 bases and 5 bases, with 11 bases remaining between them. The CDR3 has 14 residues. Full variable domain (outside the CDR3, taken from reference TRBV28 and TRBJ1-6): DVKVTQSSRYLVKRTGEKVFLECVQDMDHENMFWYRQDPGLGLRLIYFSYDVKMKEKGDIPEGYSVSREKKERFSLILESASTNQTSMYLCASSPTGNNSPLHFGNGTRLTVT.

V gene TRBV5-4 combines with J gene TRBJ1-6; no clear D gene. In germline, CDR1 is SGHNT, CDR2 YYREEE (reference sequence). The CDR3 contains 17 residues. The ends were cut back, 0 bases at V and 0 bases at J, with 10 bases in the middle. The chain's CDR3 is CASSLGVQSSYNSPLHF. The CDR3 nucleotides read TGTGCCAGCAGCTTGGGAGTACAGAGCTCCTATAATTCACCCCTCCACTTT.